This record concerns one T cell receptor (beta chain) sequence. Its antigen is not known. These data originate in a study of T cells in tumors after PD-1 blockade. Study-wide context: Excluded were patients with checkpoint blockade, immunosuppressants, or radiotherapy or other anti-cancer therapy within 4 weeks. Either cemiplimab 350 mg every 2 weeks or pembrolizumab 200 mg every 3 weeks was given.

Libraries were prepared by immunoSEQ multiplex PCR; TCRdb keeps only in-frame clonotypes and omits some of them. Among approximately 34,000 clones listed, roughly 76% were seen once. There are 14 residues in the CDR3. V gave up 4 bases and J gave up 1 base, with 10 bases separating them. CDR1 is MNHEY, CDR2 SVGEGT, per germline. General study findings and limits: Some novel exhausted tumor clones appeared in pre-treatment blood, suggesting peripheral recruitment.

The clonotype was recovered from a human donor with basal cell carcinoma. The material was PBMCs, obtained after anti-PD-1 treatment. The gene calls are TRBV6-2 or TRBV6-3 and TRBJ1-1; D gene uncertain. CDR3 amino acids: CASSSFGRNTEAFF. CDR3 in DNA: TGTGCCAGCAGTTCCTTCGGGAGGAACACTGAAGCTTTCTTT.